These T cell receptor beta chains were read from a single sample in a study of long-term antiretroviral therapy in people with HIV. Profiled with immunoSEQ multiplex PCR; TCRdb holds only in-frame clones, not every one. The sample carries some 30,000 clones, about 98% recorded once. Sequencing was performed on unsorted PBMCs, taken 7.6 years after starting antiretroviral therapy. Every receptor here comes from a man aged 30-40 years with HIV. CDR3s include the opening cysteine and the closing phenylalanine or tryptophan. D genes are given only for firm matches. Size is stated for part of the rows, as once, few or many counts, or as a class when the clone is expanded.

j_gene: TRBJ2-7; d_gene: -; abundance: few; v_gene: TRBV19; CDR3aa: CASRSYGTGAYEQYF; CDR3nt: TGTGCCAGTAGGAGTTACGGGACTGGAGCCTACGAGCAGTACTTC
j_gene: TRBJ2-7; d_gene: -; abundance: -; v_gene: TRBV6-1; CDR3aa: CASSDGRFYEQYF; CDR3nt: TGTGCCAGCAGTGATGGACGTTTCTACGAGCAGTACTTC
j_gene: TRBJ2-3; d_gene: -; abundance: -; v_gene: TRBV11-3; CDR3aa: CASSLDSDTDTQYF; CDR3nt: TGTGCCAGCAGCTTAGACAGCGACACAGATACGCAGTATTTT
j_gene: TRBJ1-1; d_gene: TRBD1; abundance: -; v_gene: TRBV4-3; CDR3aa: CASSQGSGTGGSNTEAFF; CDR3nt: TGCGCCAGCAGCCAGGGTAGCGGGACAGGGGGCTCGAACACTGAAGCTTTCTTT
j_gene: TRBJ2-5; d_gene: TRBD2; abundance: -; v_gene: TRBV7-8; CDR3aa: CASSQGLGGETQYF; CDR3nt: TGTGCCAGCAGCCAGGGACTAGGGGGAGAGACCCAGTACTTC
j_gene: TRBJ2-1; d_gene: -; abundance: -; v_gene: TRBV4-2; CDR3aa: CASSRTLTSPSPGEQFF; CDR3nt: TGTGCCAGCAGCCGAACTTTGACTAGTCCTTCTCCGGGTGAGCAGTTCTTC
j_gene: TRBJ1-4; d_gene: TRBD1; abundance: -; v_gene: TRBV6-6; CDR3aa: CASSHRDRGEKLFF; CDR3nt: TGTGCCAGCAGTCACCGGGACAGGGGTGAAAAACTGTTTTTT
j_gene: TRBJ1-6; d_gene: -; abundance: -; v_gene: TRBV6-5; CDR3aa: CASSFWTPLRDSPLHF; CDR3nt: TGTGCCAGCAGTTTTTGGACCCCGCTGCGGGATTCACCCCTCCACTTT
j_gene: TRBJ2-2; d_gene: TRBD2; abundance: -; v_gene: TRBV28; CDR3aa: CASSPGGGWTGELFF; CDR3nt: TGTGCCAGCAGTCCGGGGGGAGGGTGGACCGGGGAGCTGTTTTTT
j_gene: TRBJ1-2; d_gene: -; abundance: -; v_gene: TRBV5-5; CDR3aa: CASSLVGGGYTF; CDR3nt: TGTGCCAGCAGCTTGGTCGGGGGTGGCTACACCTTC
j_gene: TRBJ2-3; d_gene: TRBD2; abundance: once; v_gene: TRBV7-6; CDR3aa: CASSYISGADTQYF; CDR3nt: TGTGCCAGCAGCTACATTAGCGGGGCAGATACGCAGTATTTT
j_gene: TRBJ2-7; d_gene: TRBD2; abundance: once; v_gene: TRBV6-5; CDR3aa: CASSPGGGRPYEQYF; CDR3nt: TGTGCCAGCAGCCCGGGCGGGGGACGACCGTACGAGCAGTACTTC
j_gene: TRBJ2-1; d_gene: TRBD2; abundance: -; v_gene: TRBV19; CDR3aa: CASTGLAGMANEQFF; CDR3nt: TGTGCCAGTACCGGACTAGCGGGAATGGCCAATGAGCAGTTCTTC
j_gene: TRBJ2-5; d_gene: -; abundance: -; v_gene: TRBV7-9; CDR3aa: CASTTEETQYF; CDR3nt: TGTGCCAGCACCACCGAGGAGACCCAGTACTTC
j_gene: TRBJ2-7; d_gene: TRBD2; abundance: -; v_gene: TRBV5-1; CDR3aa: CASSRGRSGDPYEQYF; CDR3nt: TGCGCCAGCAGCCGGGGACGGAGCGGGGACCCCTACGAGCAGTACTTC
j_gene: TRBJ1-1; d_gene: -; abundance: -; v_gene: TRBV7-8; CDR3aa: CASSLRYKQENTEAFF; CDR3nt: TGTGCCAGCAGCTTACGATATAAACAGGAGAACACTGAAGCTTTCTTT
j_gene: TRBJ1-3; d_gene: -; abundance: -; v_gene: TRBV7-2; CDR3aa: CASSLTRGYTIYF; CDR3nt: TGTGCCAGCAGCCTTACACGGGGCTACACCATATATTTT
j_gene: TRBJ2-7; d_gene: -; abundance: -; v_gene: TRBV2; CDR3aa: CASSQGTVSSYEQYF; CDR3nt: TGTGCCAGCAGCCAGGGGACCGTGAGCTCCTACGAGCAGTACTTC
j_gene: TRBJ2-7; d_gene: -; abundance: -; v_gene: TRBV6-5; CDR3aa: CASSDSYEQYF; CDR3nt: TGTGCCAGCAGTGATTCCTACGAGCAGTACTTC
j_gene: TRBJ2-7; d_gene: TRBD1; abundance: -; v_gene: TRBV6-1; CDR3aa: CASSQDRGDTYEQYF; CDR3nt: TGTGCCAGCAGTCAGGACAGGGGGGACACCTACGAGCAGTACTTC
j_gene: TRBJ1-3; d_gene: -; abundance: -; v_gene: TRBV9; CDR3aa: CASSVTGGRSGNTIYF; CDR3nt: TGTGCCAGCAGCGTAACCGGGGGGAGGTCTGGAAACACCATATATTTT
j_gene: TRBJ2-7; d_gene: TRBD1; abundance: -; v_gene: TRBV7-8; CDR3aa: CASSGDRDRGYEQYF; CDR3nt: TGTGCCAGCAGCGGGGACCGGGACAGGGGCTACGAGCAGTACTTC
j_gene: TRBJ1-5; d_gene: TRBD1; abundance: -; v_gene: TRBV2; CDR3aa: CASRGTEPNQPQHF; CDR3nt: TGTGCCAGCAGGGGGACAGAGCCGAATCAGCCCCAGCATTTT
j_gene: TRBJ2-7; d_gene: TRBD2; abundance: -; v_gene: TRBV6-5; CDR3aa: CASRRTSLGEQYF; CDR3nt: TGTGCCAGCAGACGGACTAGCTTGGGCGAGCAGTACTTC
j_gene: TRBJ2-7; d_gene: -; abundance: -; v_gene: TRBV19; CDR3aa: CASSITPGNSYEQYF; CDR3nt: TGTGCCAGTAGTATCACTCCCGGCAACTCCTACGAGCAGTACTTC
j_gene: TRBJ1-1; d_gene: -; abundance: -; v_gene: TRBV11-2; CDR3aa: CASSLVGGDGPEAFF; CDR3nt: TGTGCCAGCAGCTTAGTAGGGGGTGACGGGCCTGAAGCTTTCTTT
j_gene: TRBJ1-1; d_gene: -; abundance: -; v_gene: TRBV7-2; CDR3aa: CASSLGGAPRITTTFF; CDR3nt: TGTGCCAGCAGCTTAGGGGGGGCGCCCCGAATTACGACGACTTTCTTT